What follows are 28 T cell receptor beta chains derived from one specimen sequenced in a study of T cells in Graves' hyperthyroidism and ophthalmopathy. Amplified regions were TCR beta CDR3 sequences from RNA transcripts. The study used the HTBI primer set for a first-round RT-PCR of the TCR CDR3. From the multiplex PCR reads, TCRdb called clonotypes with MiXCR, one entry per CDR3 protein. The table lists hundreds of thousands of distinct CDR3 sequences, approximately 14% of them singletons, with approximately 13% in the top ten. Sequencing was performed on blood. The receptor set was obtained from a woman aged 50 to 60 with Graves' ophthalmopathy.

V gene TRBV27 combines with J gene TRBJ1-6; unclear D gene. The CDR3 sequence is 12 residues long. Trimming shortened V by 5 bases and J by 7 bases, and 6 bases separated the two germline ends. From germline, CDR1 is MNHEY and CDR2 SMNVEV (reference sequence). The CDR3 reads CASSKQNSPLHF. In DNA form, the CDR3 reads TGTGCCAGCAGTAAACAGAATTCACCCCTCCACTTT.

This clonotype showed up many times. This chain connects TRBV7-9 to TRBJ1-1; tentatively, D is TRBD1 (6 bases). CDR3 length: 15 residues. V lost 1 base to trimming and J lost 1 base, with 10 bases between them. Germline CDR1 SEHNR, CDR2 FQNEAQ (reference sequence). The CDR3 loop reads CASSLVGGANTEAFF. CDR3 coding DNA: TGTGCCAGCAGCTTAGTCGGGGGCGCGAACACTGAAGCTTTCTTT. Variable domain in full (rest from reference TRBV7-9 and TRBJ1-1): DTGVSQNPRHKITKRGQNVTFRCDPISEHNRLYWYRQTLGQGPEFLTYFQNEAQLEKSRLLSDRFSAERPKGSFSTLEIQRTEQGDSAMYLCASSLVGGANTEAFFGQGTRLTVV.

This clonotype was counted at least ten times. The gene calls are TRBV5-8 and TRBJ2-2; 8 nucleotides match TRBD2. V lost 4 bases and J lost 3; bases outside the gene matches: 5. The CDR3 is 15 amino acids. Germline CDR1 SGHTS, CDR2 YDEGEE. The CDR3 DNA follows: TGTGCCAGCAGCAGAGCGGGAGCGTACACCGGGGAGCTGTTTTTT. Its protein is CASSRAGAYTGELFF.

For this clonotype: A much more abundant neighbour one base away suggests this may be a read error. V gene TRBV20-1 combines with J gene TRBJ2-5, with 8 bases matching TRBD2. Germline loops: CDR1 DFQATT, CDR2 SNEGSKA (reference sequence). The CDR3 runs 13 residues. CDR3 residues: CNAYGRGQETQYF. In DNA form, the CDR3 reads TGCAATGCTTACGGGAGGGGGCAAGAGACCCAGTACTTC.

This clonotype was counted many times. The rearrangement links TRBV20-1 to TRBJ2-7, with 7 bases lining up with TRBD2. The CDR3 extends over 14 amino acids. Looked up from germline, CDR1 is DFQATT and CDR2 is SNEGSKA (reference sequence). V dropped 3 bases and J dropped 2; count of bases not matched to a gene: 7. CDR3 coding DNA: TGCAGTGCTAGGGGCGGGAGAATCCCCTACGAGCAGTACTTC. This translates into CSARGGRIPYEQYF.

This clonotype was picked up many times. V usage is TRBV28 and J usage is TRBJ2-5, with TRBD2 as a possible D gene (6 bases). Trimming took 3 bases from V and 7 from J, leaving 12 bases between them. Germline loops: CDR1 MDHEN, CDR2 SYDVKM. The CDR3 has 13 residues. DNA for the CDR3: TGTGCCAGCAGTTTCGGGGGTGTTGGGACCCAGTACTTC. Its protein is CASSFGGVGTQYF.

The rearrangement links TRBV4-3 to TRBJ2-5; 9 bases fit TRBD2. Unmatched junction bases numbered 6, after V lost 1 base and J lost 6 bases. This CDR3 has 15 amino acids. Per the germline V gene, CDR1 is LGHNA and CDR2 is YSLEER. The CDR3 loop is CASSQGSGSGKTQYF. Written as DNA, the CDR3 is TGCGCCAGCAGCCAAGGTAGCGGGAGCGGGAAGACCCAGTACTTC.

Turning to this clonotype: With a much larger clone just one base away, this may be a read error. The chain uses TRBV27 and TRBJ1-2; perhaps TRBD1 as D (6 bases). Germline assignment: CDR1 MNHEY and CDR2 SMNVEV (reference sequence). The CDR3 runs to 15 residues. Here the CDR3 DNA reads TGTGCCATCAGTTTAAGGGCAGGGGAAGGCTTTGGCTACACCTTC. Protein sequence: CAISLRAGEGFGYTF.

In its sample, this clonotype was seen many times. The chain has TRBV27 and TRBJ2-5, with D perhaps given as TRBD1 or TRBD2 (6 bases each). Per germline, CDR1 MNHEY and CDR2 SMNVEV (reference sequence). Trimming pared 5 bases from V and 5 bases from J, leaving 24 bases between. There are 17 residues in the CDR3. CDR3 nucleotide sequence: TGTGCCAGCAGTGGACCCGGGGGCGGGAAACATGGGGAGACCCAGTACTTC. Amino acid sequence: CASSGPGGGKHGETQYF.

The V and J genes are TRBV9 and TRBJ2-1; the D gene is possibly TRBD1 (5 bases). Germline V gene sequence: CDR1 SGDLS, CDR2 YYNGEE. Trimming took 0 bases from V and 0 from J, leaving 16 bases between them. The CDR3 consists of 18 residues. The CDR3: CASSVARAGISSYNEQFF. The CDR3 DNA sequence: TGTGCCAGCAGCGTAGCCAGGGCAGGGATAAGCTCCTACAATGAGCAGTTCTTC.

The CDR3 DNA is TGTGCCAGCAGCTTGGATCCCAAAGAGAATCAGCCCCAGCATTTT. It translates to CASSLDPKENQPQHF. The V and J genes are TRBV7-2 and TRBJ1-5; D ambiguous. Germline loops: CDR1 SGHTA, CDR2 FQGNSA. The CDR3 runs to 15 residues. V dropped 3 bases and J dropped 4 bases, with 13 bases sitting between them.

This clonotype was seen repeatedly, ten times or more. The gene calls are TRBV30 and TRBJ2-1; TRBD2 aligns across 13 bases. The CDR3 runs 14 residues. Germline trimming cut 0 bases from V and 11 bases from J; bases unmatched to any gene: 4. CDR1 and CDR2 (germline): GTSNPN, SVGIG (reference sequence). In DNA form, the CDR3 reads TGTGCCTGGAGTGTACGGGGACTAGCGGGAAAGCAGTTCTTC. Amino acids: CAWSVRGLAGKQFF.

The CDR3 loop is CASTLIGGDQPQHF. The CDR3 region has the DNA TGTGCCAGCACCCTGATCGGTGGGGATCAGCCCCAGCATTTT. This chain links TRBV27 with TRBJ1-5; D unresolved. Trimming took 7 bases from V and 5 from J, leaving 15 bases between them. Germline V lookup: CDR1 MNHEY, CDR2 SMNVEV (reference sequence). This CDR3 region has 14 residues.

The V and J genes are TRBV9 and TRBJ2-3, with D hard to call. Germline CDR1 and CDR2: SGDLS and YYNGEE. V was shortened by 0 bases and J by 6 bases, with 17 bases between the two germline ends. The CDR3 covers 16 residues. CDR3 DNA: TGTGCCAGCAGCGTAGTTGGGTTGTGGGGTGTGGATACGCAGTATTTT. It is translated as CASSVVGLWGVDTQYF.

At least ten counts were recorded for this clonotype. This chain uses TRBV24-1 with TRBJ2-1; 9 positions agree with TRBD1. Trimming took 5 bases from V and 5 from J; bases not matched to a gene: 15. The CDR3 is 18 amino acids. CDR1 and CDR2 (germline): KGHDR, SFDVKD. CDR3 protein: CATSAKGQGPPHNNEQFF. CDR3 nucleotides: TGTGCCACCAGTGCCAAGGGACAGGGCCCCCCTCACAACAATGAGCAGTTCTTC.

The chain uses TRBV6-2 or TRBV6-3 and TRBJ2-7, with a weak D call TRBD1 (5 bases). This CDR3 is built from 14 residues. Trimming took 2 bases from V and 6 from J, leaving 14 bases between them. Germline V gives CDR1 MNHEY, CDR2 SVGEGT. CDR3 in DNA: TGTGCCAGCAGTTACCGAGCCCAGGGTAGCGAGCAGTACTTC. Residues: CASSYRAQGSEQYF.

V usage is TRBV20-1 and J usage is TRBJ2-2; 11 nucleotides match TRBD1. Trimming removed 0 bases from V and 4 bases from J; junction bases left unmatched: 1. CDR1 is DFQATT and CDR2 is SNEGSKA in the germline V gene (reference sequence). The CDR3 loop spans 15 amino acids. DNA for the CDR3: TGCAGTGCTAGAGACGGGACAGGGGGCACCGGGGAGCTGTTTTTT. Amino acid sequence: CSARDGTGGTGELFF.

This clonotype was observed a few times. This chain joins TRBV20-1 and TRBJ1-5; TRBD1 matches 9 bases. The V gene's germline CDR1 is DFQATT and CDR2 SNEGSKA (reference sequence). This CDR3 contains 13 residues. The J segment lost 6 bases and the V segment lost 4 bases, leaving 4 bases of the junction unmatched. The chain's CDR3 is CSAIQGASQPQHF. The CDR3 coding sequence is TGCAGTGCTATACAGGGGGCCAGTCAGCCCCAGCATTTT.

This clonotype has at least ten counts. The chain is built from TRBV2 and TRBJ2-3, with D perhaps assigned TRBD1 or TRBD2 (7 bases each). Trimming took off 4 bases at V and 5 bases at J, with 16 bases between the two ends. The germline gives CDR1 SNHLY, CDR2 FYNNEI. CDR3 size: 15 residues. In DNA form, the CDR3 reads TGTGCCAGCAGTGTTGGGGAGGGGGCAGGAGATACGCAGTATTTT. Translated, it gives CASSVGEGAGDTQYF.

This clonotype has ten or more counts. The chain combines TRBV18 with TRBJ2-7; TRBD1 aligns across 7 bases. Germline trimming cut 0 bases from V and 4 bases from J; bases unmatched to any gene: 9. Germline-derived CDR1 and CDR2 are KGHSH and LQKENI. The CDR3 contains 16 residues. The CDR3 loop reads CASSPPGTVDGYEQYF. The CDR3 nucleotides are TGTGCCAGCTCACCACCCGGGACAGTAGACGGTTACGAGCAGTACTTC.

This clonotype was recorded at least ten times. The CDR3 sequence is CASSSTGTANTGELFF. The CDR3 DNA follows: TGTGCCAGCAGTTCAACCGGGACAGCGAACACCGGGGAGCTGTTTTTT. The chain combines TRBV28 with TRBJ2-2; 7 bases align to TRBD1. V dropped 4 bases and J dropped 0; count of bases not matched to a gene: 5. The CDR3 has 16 amino acids. Germline CDR1 MDHEN, CDR2 SYDVKM. The complete variable domain, with remaining parts taken from reference TRBV28 and TRBJ2-2, reads DVKVTQSSRYLVKRTGEKVFLECVQDMDHENMFWYRQDPGLGLRLIYFSYDVKMKEKGDIPEGYSVSREKKERFSLILESASTNQTSMYLCASSSTGTANTGELFFGEGSRLTVL.

This clonotype has at least ten counts. The V call is TRBV27, the J call TRBJ2-7, with 7 bases that match TRBD2. The V gene end was trimmed by 2 bases and the J gene end by 3 bases; junction bases not matched to a gene: 4. Looked up from germline, CDR1 is MNHEY and CDR2 is SMNVEV (reference sequence). The CDR3 sequence is 14 residues long. The CDR3 region has the DNA TGTGCCAGCAGTTTAGCGGGAGTAGTCTACGAGCAGTACTTC. It translates to CASSLAGVVYEQYF.

About this clonotype itself: This clone may be a read error of a much larger clone one base away. The chain is built from TRBV27 and TRBJ1-1; D remains unclear. V lost 10 bases and J 4 bases, leaving 10 bases between the germline ends. Germline values: CDR1 MNHEY, CDR2 SMNVEV (reference sequence). The CDR3 extends over 11 amino acids. The CDR3 reads CANKIATEAFF. The CDR3 nucleotides read TGTGCCAACAAGATCGCCACTGAAGCTTTCTTT.

This clonotype has a count of ten or more. The V gene is TRBV7-8, the J gene TRBJ2-3, with 9 bases lining up with TRBD1. The CDR3 is 17 amino acids. V lost 4 bases and J lost 2; bases outside the gene matches: 10. Germline CDR1 and CDR2: SGHVS and FQNEAQ. As DNA, the CDR3 is TGTGCCAGCAGCTCCCCTGTGGGACAGGGATTCACAGATACGCAGTATTTT. Amino acid sequence: CASSSPVGQGFTDTQYF.

V is TRBV29-1 and J is TRBJ2-3; D gene ambiguous. Trimming removed 1 base at V and 0 bases at J, with 11 bases between. Germline CDR1 and CDR2: SQVTM and ANQGSEA. CDR3 length equals 15 residues. The CDR3 reads CSVEVRALSTDTQYF. The CDR3 DNA reads TGCAGCGTTGAAGTCCGTGCATTGAGCACAGATACGCAGTATTTT.

This clonotype was picked up a small number of times. The chain has TRBV20-1 and TRBJ2-7; 10 bases line up with TRBD1. CDR1 and CDR2 (germline): DFQATT, SNEGSKA (reference sequence). The junction had 13 bases not matched to a gene; V was cut back by 0 bases and J by 11 bases. The CDR3 length is 15 residues. CDR3 amino acids: CSARDSGTGALGEYF. The CDR3 DNA sequence: TGCAGTGCTAGAGATAGCGGGACAGGGGCCCTGGGAGAGTACTTC.

In its sample, this clonotype was seen many times. The chain combines TRBV11-3 with TRBJ1-2, with unresolved D. The V end was cut by 5 bases, the J end by 6 bases, with 13 bases between. The germline CDR1 and CDR2 sequences are SGHNT and YENEEA. CDR3 size: 13 residues. The DNA for the CDR3 is TGTGCCAGCAGCGAACAGACGTTGGATGGCTACACCTTC. It codes for CASSEQTLDGYTF.

This clonotype has just a few counts. The chain uses TRBV6-1 and TRBJ2-5; the match to TRBD2 covers 8 bases. This CDR3 region has 16 residues. Germline V gives CDR1 MNHNS, CDR2 SASEGT. Germline trimming cut 6 bases from V and 4 bases from J; bases unmatched to any gene: 13. The CDR3 nucleotides read TGTGCCAGCAGCCACCCACAGCGGGAGTTGCGAGAGACCCAGTACTTC. It encodes CASSHPQRELRETQYF.